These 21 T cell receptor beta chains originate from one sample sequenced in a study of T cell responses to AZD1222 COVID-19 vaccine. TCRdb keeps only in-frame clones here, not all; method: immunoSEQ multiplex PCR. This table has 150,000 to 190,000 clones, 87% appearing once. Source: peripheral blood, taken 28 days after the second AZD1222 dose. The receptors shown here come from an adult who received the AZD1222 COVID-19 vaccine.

CDR3 in amino acids: CASTPRGGYNEQFF. The CDR3 coding sequence is TGTGCCAGCACCCCCCGAGGAGGCTACAATGAGCAGTTCTTC. This rearrangement joins TRBV6-2 or TRBV6-3 to TRBJ2-1, with a tentative D call TRBD2 (5 bases). The CDR3 has 14 residues. Per the germline V gene, CDR1 is MNHEY and CDR2 is SVGEGT. V lost 7 bases to trimming and J lost 3 bases, with 13 bases between them.

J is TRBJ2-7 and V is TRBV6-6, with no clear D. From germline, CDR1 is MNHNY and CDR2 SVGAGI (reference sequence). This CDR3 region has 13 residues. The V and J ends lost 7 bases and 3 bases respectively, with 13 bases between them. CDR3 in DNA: TGTGCCAGCACCGGCCCGACCGACTACGAGCAGTACTTC. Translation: CASTGPTDYEQYF.

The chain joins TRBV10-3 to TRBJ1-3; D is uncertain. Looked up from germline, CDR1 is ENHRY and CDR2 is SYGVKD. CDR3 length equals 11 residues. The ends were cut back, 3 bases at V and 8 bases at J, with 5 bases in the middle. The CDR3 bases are TGTGCCATCAGTGAAAGGGACACCATATATTTT. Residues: CAISERDTIYF.

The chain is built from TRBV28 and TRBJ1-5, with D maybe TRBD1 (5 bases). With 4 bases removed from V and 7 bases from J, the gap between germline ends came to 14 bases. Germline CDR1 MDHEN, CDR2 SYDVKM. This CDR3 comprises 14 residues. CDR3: CASSSGRVRQPQHF. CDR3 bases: TGTGCCAGCAGTTCGGGCAGGGTACGGCAGCCCCAGCATTTT.

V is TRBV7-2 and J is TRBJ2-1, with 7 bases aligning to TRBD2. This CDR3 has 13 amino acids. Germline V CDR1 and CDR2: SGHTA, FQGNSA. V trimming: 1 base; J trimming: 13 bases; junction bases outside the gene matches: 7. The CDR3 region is CASSLGVAGAQFF. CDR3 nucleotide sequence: TGTGCCAGCAGCTTAGGTGTCGCGGGAGCTCAGTTCTTC.

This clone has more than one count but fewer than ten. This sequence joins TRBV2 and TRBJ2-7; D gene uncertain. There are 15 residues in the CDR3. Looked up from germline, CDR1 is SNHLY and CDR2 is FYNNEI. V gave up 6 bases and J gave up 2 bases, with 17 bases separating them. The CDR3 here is CASRVEALGPYEQYF. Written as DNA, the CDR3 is TGTGCCAGCAGGGTCGAGGCCTTAGGCCCCTACGAGCAGTACTTC.

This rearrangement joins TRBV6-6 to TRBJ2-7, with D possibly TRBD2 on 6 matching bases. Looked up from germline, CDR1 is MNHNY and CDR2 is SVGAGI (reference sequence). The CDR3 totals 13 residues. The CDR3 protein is CRAGTDSANEQYF. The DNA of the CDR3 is TGTAGGGCGGGGACGGATTCCGCTAACGAGCAGTACTTC.

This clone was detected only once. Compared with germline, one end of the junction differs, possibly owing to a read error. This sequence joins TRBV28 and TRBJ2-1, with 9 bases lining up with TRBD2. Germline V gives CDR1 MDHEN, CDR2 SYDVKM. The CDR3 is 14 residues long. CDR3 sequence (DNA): TGTGCCAGCAGGGCGGGAGGGCCCTATAATGAGCAGTTCTTC. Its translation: CASRAGGPYNEQFF.

CDR3 sequence reads: CASSAGAGTSGYEQYF. In nucleotides, the CDR3 is TGTGCCAGCAGCGCGGGTGCGGGGACTAGCGGCTACGAGCAGTACTTC. V gene TRBV7-9 combines with J gene TRBJ2-7, with 11 bases that match TRBD2. There are 16 residues in the CDR3. The V and J ends lost 5 bases and 3 bases, in that order; junction bases with no gene match: 9. CDR1 and CDR2 from the germline V gene are SEHNR and FQNEAQ (reference sequence).

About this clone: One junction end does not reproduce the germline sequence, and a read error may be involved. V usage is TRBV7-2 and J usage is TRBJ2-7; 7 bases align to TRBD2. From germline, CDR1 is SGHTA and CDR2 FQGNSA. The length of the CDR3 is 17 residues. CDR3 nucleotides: TGTGCCAGCAGCCTAGCGATAGGCGGGAGTATATCCTACGAGCAGTACTTC. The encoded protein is CASSLAIGGSISYEQYF. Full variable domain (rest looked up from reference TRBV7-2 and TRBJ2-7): GAGVSQSPSNKVTEKGKDVELRCDPISGHTALYWYRQSLGQGLEFLIYFQGNSAPDKSGLPSDRFSAERTGGSVSTLTIQRTQQEDSAVYLCASSLAIGGSISYEQYFGPGTRLTVT.

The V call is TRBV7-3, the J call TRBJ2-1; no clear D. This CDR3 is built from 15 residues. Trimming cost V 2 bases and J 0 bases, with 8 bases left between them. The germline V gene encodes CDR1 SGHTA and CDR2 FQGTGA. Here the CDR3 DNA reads TGTGCCAGCAGCTTACAGGAGAGCTCCTACAATGAGCAGTTCTTC. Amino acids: CASSLQESSYNEQFF.

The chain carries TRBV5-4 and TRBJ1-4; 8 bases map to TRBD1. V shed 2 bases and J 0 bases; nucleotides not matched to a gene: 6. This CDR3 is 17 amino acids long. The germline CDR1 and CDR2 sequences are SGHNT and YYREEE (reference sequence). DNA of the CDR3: TGTGCCAGCAGCTTTAGACAGGGGTTTACAACTAATGAAAAACTGTTTTTT. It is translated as CASSFRQGFTTNEKLFF.

CDR3 DNA sequence: TGCAGCGTGGGGCCGACAGGGGGAGGATACGAGCAGTACTTC. This sequence encodes CSVGPTGGGYEQYF. The chain recombines TRBV29-1 with TRBJ2-7, with 9 bases fitting TRBD1. Trimming took 6 bases from V and 4 from J; bases not matched to a gene: 10. The V gene's germline CDR1 is SQVTM and CDR2 ANQGSEA. CDR3 length: 14 residues.

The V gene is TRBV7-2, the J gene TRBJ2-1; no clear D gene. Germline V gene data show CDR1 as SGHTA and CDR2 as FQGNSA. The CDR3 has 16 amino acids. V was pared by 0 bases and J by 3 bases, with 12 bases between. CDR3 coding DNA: TGTGCCAGCAGCTTAGCCGGCTACCAAAACTACAATGAGCAGTTCTTC. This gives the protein CASSLAGYQNYNEQFF.

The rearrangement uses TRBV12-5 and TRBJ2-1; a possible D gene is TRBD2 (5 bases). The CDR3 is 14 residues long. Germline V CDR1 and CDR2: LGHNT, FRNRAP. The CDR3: CATPGDVSYNEQFF. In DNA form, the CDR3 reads TGTGCGACCCCCGGGGATGTCTCCTACAATGAGCAGTTCTTC.

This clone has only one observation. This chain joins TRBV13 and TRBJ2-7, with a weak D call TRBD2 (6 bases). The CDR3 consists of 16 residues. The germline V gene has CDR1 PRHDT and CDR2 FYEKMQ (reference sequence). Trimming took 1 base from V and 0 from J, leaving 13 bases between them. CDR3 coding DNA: TGTGCCAGCAGCTTAGAAGGCGGGAAAGACTCCTACGAGCAGTACTTC. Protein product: CASSLEGGKDSYEQYF.

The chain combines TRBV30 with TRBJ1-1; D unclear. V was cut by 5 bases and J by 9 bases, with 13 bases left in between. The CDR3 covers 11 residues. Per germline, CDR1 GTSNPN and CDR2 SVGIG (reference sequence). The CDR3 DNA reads TGTGCCTGGGAAGCCTGGGATAAAGCTTTCTTT. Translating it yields CAWEAWDKAFF.

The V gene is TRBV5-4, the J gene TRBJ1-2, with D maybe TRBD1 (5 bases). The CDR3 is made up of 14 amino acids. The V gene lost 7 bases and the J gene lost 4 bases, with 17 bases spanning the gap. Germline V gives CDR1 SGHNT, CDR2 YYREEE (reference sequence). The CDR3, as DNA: TGTGCCAGCTCCGTTAAGACAGTTCTCTATGGCTACACCTTC. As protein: CASSVKTVLYGYTF.

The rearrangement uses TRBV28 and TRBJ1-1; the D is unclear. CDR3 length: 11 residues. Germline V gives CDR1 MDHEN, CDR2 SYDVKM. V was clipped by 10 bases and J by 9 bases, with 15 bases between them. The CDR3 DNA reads TGTGCCACCGAGGCTGGGTGGCAAGCTTTCTTT. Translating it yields CATEAGWQAFF.

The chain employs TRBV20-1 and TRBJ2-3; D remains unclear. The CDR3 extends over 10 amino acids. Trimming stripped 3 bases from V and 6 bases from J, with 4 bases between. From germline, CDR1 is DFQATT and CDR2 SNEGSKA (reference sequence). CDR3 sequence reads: CSASYDTQYF. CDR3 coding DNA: TGCAGTGCTAGCTATGATACGCAGTATTTT.

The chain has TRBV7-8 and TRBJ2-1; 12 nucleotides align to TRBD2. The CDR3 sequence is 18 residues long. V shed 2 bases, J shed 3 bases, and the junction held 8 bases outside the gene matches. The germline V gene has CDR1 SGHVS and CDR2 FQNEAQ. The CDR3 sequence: CASSLTDTSGRIYNEQFF. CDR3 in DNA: TGTGCCAGCAGCTTAACGGATACTAGCGGGAGGATCTACAATGAGCAGTTCTTC. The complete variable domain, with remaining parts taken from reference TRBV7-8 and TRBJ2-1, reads GAGVSQSPRYKVAKRGQDVALRCDPISGHVSLFWYQQALGQGPEFLTYFQNEAQLDKSGLPSDRFFAERPEGSVSTLKIQRTQQEDSAVYLCASSLTDTSGRIYNEQFFGPGTRLTVL.